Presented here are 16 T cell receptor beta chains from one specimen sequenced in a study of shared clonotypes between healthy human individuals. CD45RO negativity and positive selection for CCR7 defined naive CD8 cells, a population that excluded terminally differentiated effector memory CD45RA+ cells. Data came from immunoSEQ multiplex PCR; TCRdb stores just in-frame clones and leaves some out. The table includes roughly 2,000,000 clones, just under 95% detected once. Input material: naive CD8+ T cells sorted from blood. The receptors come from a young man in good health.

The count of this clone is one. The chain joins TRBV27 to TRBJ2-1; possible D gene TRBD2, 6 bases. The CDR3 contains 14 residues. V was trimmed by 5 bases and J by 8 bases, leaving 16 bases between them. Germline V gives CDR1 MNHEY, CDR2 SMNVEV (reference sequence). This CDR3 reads CASSPWTEGDEQFF. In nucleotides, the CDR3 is TGTGCCAGCAGTCCTTGGACGGAGGGCGATGAGCAGTTCTTC.

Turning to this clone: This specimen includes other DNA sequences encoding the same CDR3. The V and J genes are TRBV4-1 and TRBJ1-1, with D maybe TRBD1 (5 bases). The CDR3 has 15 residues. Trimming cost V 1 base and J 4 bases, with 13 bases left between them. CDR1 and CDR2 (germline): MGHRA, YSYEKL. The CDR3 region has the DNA TGCGCCAGCAGCCAAGGCAGGGAGGGCGTCACTGAAGCTTTCTTT. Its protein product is CASSQGREGVTEAFF.

The CDR3: CASSLEADPPLRTEAFF. The CDR3 DNA reads TGCGCCAGCAGCTTGGAGGCAGACCCCCCTCTGAGAACTGAAGCTTTCTTT. V is TRBV5-1 and J is TRBJ1-1, with D hard to call. V lost 0 bases to trimming and J lost 5 bases, with 20 bases between them. Germline V gene data show CDR1 as SGHRS and CDR2 as YFSETQ. The CDR3 runs 17 residues.

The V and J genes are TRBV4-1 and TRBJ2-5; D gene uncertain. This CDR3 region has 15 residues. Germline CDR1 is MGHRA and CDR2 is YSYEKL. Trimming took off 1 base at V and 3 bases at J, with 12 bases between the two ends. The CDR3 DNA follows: TGCGCCAGCAGCCAAGTTAGCCTAGACGAAGAGACCCAGTACTTC. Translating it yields CASSQVSLDEETQYF.

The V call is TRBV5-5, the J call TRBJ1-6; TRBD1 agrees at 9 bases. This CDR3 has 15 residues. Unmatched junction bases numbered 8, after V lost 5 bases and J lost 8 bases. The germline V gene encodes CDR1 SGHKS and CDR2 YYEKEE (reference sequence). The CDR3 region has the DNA TGTGCCAGCAGGTCACCGGGACAGGGTTATTCACCCCTCCACTTT. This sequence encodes CASRSPGQGYSPLHF.

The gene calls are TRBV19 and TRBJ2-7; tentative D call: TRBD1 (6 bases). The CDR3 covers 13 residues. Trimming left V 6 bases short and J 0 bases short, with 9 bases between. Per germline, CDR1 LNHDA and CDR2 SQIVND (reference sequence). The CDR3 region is CASRGDTSYEQYF. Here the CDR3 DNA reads TGTGCCAGTAGGGGGGACACCTCCTACGAGCAGTACTTC. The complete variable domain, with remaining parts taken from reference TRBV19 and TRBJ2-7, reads DGGITQSPKYLFRKEGQNVTLSCEQNLNHDAMYWYRQDPGQGLRLIYYSQIVNDFQKGDIAEGYSVSREKKESFPLTVTSAQKNPTAFYLCASRGDTSYEQYFGPGTRLTVT.

In DNA form, the CDR3 reads TGTGCCAGCACGGATTGGAGCAATCAGCCCCAGCATTTT. It yields the protein CASTDWSNQPQHF. The V call is TRBV6-6, the J call TRBJ1-5; no definite D call. The germline gives CDR1 MNHNY, CDR2 SVGAGI (reference sequence). The CDR3 consists of 13 residues. V lost 7 bases and J lost 1, with 8 bases in between.

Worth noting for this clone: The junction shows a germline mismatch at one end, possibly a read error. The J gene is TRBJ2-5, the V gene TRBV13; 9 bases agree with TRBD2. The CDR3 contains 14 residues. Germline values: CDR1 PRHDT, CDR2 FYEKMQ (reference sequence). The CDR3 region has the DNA TGTGCCAGCAGATTAGCGGGGGAGCAAGAGACCCAGTACTTC. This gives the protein CASRLAGEQETQYF.

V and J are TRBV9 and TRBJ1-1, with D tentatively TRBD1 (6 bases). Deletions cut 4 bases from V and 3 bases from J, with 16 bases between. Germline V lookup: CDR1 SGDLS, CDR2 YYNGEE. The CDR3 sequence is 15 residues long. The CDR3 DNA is TGTGCCAGCAGCCCCCATTGGGGGGCGGACACTGAAGCTTTCTTT. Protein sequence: CASSPHWGADTEAFF.

CDR3 nucleotides: TGTGCCAGCAGTGAATGGTGGGAAGAGACCCAGTACTTC. Encoded protein: CASSEWWEETQYF. The genes are TRBV6-1 and TRBJ2-5; D is unclear. CDR1 and CDR2 from the germline V gene are MNHNS and SASEGT. CDR3 length equals 13 residues. Trimming took off 2 bases at V and 3 bases at J, with 7 bases between the two ends.

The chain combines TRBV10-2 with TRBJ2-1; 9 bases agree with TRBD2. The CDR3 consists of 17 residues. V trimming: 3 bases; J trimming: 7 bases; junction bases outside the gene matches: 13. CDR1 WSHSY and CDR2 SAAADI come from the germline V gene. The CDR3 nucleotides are TGCGCCAGCAGTGATCCTGTCGTAGCGGGAGTTTCTAATGAGCAGTTCTTC. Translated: CASSDPVVAGVSNEQFF.

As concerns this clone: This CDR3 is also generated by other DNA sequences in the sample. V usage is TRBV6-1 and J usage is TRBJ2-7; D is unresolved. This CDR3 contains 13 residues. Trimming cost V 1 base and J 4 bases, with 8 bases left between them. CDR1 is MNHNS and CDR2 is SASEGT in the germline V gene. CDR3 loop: CASSEGVSYEQYF. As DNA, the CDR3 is TGTGCCAGCAGTGAAGGAGTGTCTTACGAGCAGTACTTC.

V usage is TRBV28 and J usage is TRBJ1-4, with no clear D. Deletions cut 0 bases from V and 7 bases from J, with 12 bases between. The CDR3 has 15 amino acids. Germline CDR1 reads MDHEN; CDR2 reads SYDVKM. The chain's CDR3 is CASSLWGERGEKLFF. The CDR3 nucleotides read TGTGCCAGCAGTTTATGGGGAGAACGGGGTGAAAAACTGTTTTTT.

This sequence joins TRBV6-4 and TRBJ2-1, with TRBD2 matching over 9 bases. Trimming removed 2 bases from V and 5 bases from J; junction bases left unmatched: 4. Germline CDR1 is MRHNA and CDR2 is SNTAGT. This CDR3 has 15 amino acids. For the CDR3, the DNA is TGTGCCAGCAGTGACAATCTAGCGGGACACAATGAGCAGTTCTTC. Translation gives CASSDNLAGHNEQFF.

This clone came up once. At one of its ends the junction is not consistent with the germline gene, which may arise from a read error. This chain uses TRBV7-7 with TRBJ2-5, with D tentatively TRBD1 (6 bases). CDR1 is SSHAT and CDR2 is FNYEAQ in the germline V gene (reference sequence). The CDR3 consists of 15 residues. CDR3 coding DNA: TGTGCTAGCAGCACCGGACAGATAGACGGGGAGACCCAGTACTTC. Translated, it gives CASSTGQIDGETQYF.

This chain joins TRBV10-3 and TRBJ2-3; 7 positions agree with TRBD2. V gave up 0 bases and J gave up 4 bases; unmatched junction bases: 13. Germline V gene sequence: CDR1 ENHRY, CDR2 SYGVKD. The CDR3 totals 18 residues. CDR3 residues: CAISESKGSREDSDTQYF. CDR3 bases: TGTGCCATCAGTGAGTCGAAAGGTTCCCGGGAGGACTCAGATACGCAGTATTTT.